The 24 T cell receptor beta chains listed next were all sequenced from one sample in a study of blood T cell repertoires in COVID-19. TCRdb's copy holds only in-frame clones and misses some; the assay was immunoSEQ multiplex PCR. The table includes about 240,000 clones, roughly nine tenths detected once. Sequenced input: peripheral blood. The origin of the receptors is a man between 60 and 75 years old with acute or convalescent COVID-19.

The chain employs TRBV6-6 and TRBJ2-7, with a tentative D call TRBD2 (6 bases). CDR3 length: 15 amino acids. With 0 bases removed from V and 7 bases from J, the gap between germline ends came to 16 bases. Germline V gene data show CDR1 as MNHNY and CDR2 as SVGAGI (reference sequence). The CDR3 protein is CASSYSENLAGEQYF. The CDR3 DNA reads as TGTGCCAGCAGTTACTCGGAAAATCTCGCGGGGGAGCAGTACTTC.

This sequence joins TRBV5-4 and TRBJ2-2; perhaps TRBD1 as D (6 bases). CDR1 and CDR2 from the germline V gene are SGHNT and YYREEE (reference sequence). Trimming took 2 bases from V and 1 from J, leaving 9 bases between them. The CDR3 has 15 residues. The chain's CDR3 is CASSFPGQNTGELFF. CDR3 nucleotide sequence: TGTGCCAGCAGCTTTCCGGGACAGAACACCGGGGAGCTGTTTTTT.

The rearrangement joins TRBV7-9 to TRBJ1-5; TRBD1 might be the D (5 bases). Germline V gives CDR1 SEHNR, CDR2 FQNEAQ (reference sequence). This CDR3 comprises 14 residues. The V and J ends lost 1 base and 7 bases respectively, with 11 bases between them. The CDR3 nucleotides are TGTGCCAGCAGCTTAGTCGGGGGAGGACAGCCCCAGCATTTT. It yields the protein CASSLVGGGQPQHF.

Note on this clone: Within the sample, other DNA sequences also encode this same CDR3. This chain connects TRBV24-1 to TRBJ1-1, with 8 nucleotides matching TRBD1. Germline assignment: CDR1 KGHDR and CDR2 SFDVKD. The CDR3 covers 14 residues. Germline trimming cut 3 bases from V and 4 bases from J; bases unmatched to any gene: 3. DNA for the CDR3: TGTGCCACCAGTGATCGACAGGGGTCCACTGAAGCTTTCTTT. It is translated as CATSDRQGSTEAFF.

The genes are TRBV18 and TRBJ1-1; D is undetermined. The CDR3 loop spans 13 amino acids. Germline V CDR1 and CDR2: KGHSH, LQKENI. V was cut by 3 bases and J by 1 base, with 6 bases left in between. The CDR3 spells CASSPRQNTEAFF. The CDR3 nucleotides read TGTGCCAGCTCACCGCGGCAGAACACTGAAGCTTTCTTT.

Here the CDR3 DNA reads TGCGCCAGCAGCCCAATACAGGGGGAAAAACTGTTTTTT. Its translation is CASSPIQGEKLFF. This chain joins TRBV4-3 and TRBJ1-4, with 7 bases lining up with TRBD1. This CDR3 comprises 13 residues. Germline-derived CDR1 and CDR2 are LGHNA and YSLEER. Trimming took 4 bases from V and 8 from J; bases not matched to a gene: 4.

Written as DNA, the CDR3 is TGCGCCAGCAGCCAAGTCGGGGAAACTAATGAAAAACTGTTTTTT. It is translated as CASSQVGETNEKLFF. V usage is TRBV4-3 and J usage is TRBJ1-4, with D unclear. The CDR3 loop spans 15 amino acids. V lost 1 base, J lost 1 base, and 7 bases lay in between. Germline-derived CDR1 and CDR2 are LGHNA and YSLEER.

This chain joins TRBV11-3 and TRBJ1-1, with D possibly being TRBD1 (5 bases). This CDR3 contains 15 residues. Germline-derived CDR1 and CDR2 are SGHNT and YENEEA. Trimming removed 3 bases from V and 1 base from J, with 12 bases in between. The CDR3 region is CASSFSGQGNTEAFF. The CDR3 DNA follows: TGTGCCAGCAGCTTCTCTGGGCAGGGGAACACTGAAGCTTTCTTT.

Comment on this clone: Different DNA sequences within this sample yield the same CDR3. V is TRBV27 and J is TRBJ1-2; 7 bases agree with TRBD1. Looked up from germline, CDR1 is MNHEY and CDR2 is SMNVEV (reference sequence). Losses at the gene ends were 6 bases for V and 2 bases for J; bases not matched to a gene: 6. The CDR3 is 14 residues long. DNA for the CDR3: TGTGCCAGCAGGTCCGGGACAGCAAACTATGGCTACACCTTC. Protein sequence: CASRSGTANYGYTF.

This chain links TRBV2 with TRBJ2-4; TRBD2 is a possible D gene (6 bases). V was trimmed by 2 bases and J by 2 bases, leaving 16 bases between them. The germline V gene encodes CDR1 SNHLY and CDR2 FYNNEI. The CDR3 is 17 residues long. CDR3 in amino acids: CASSELGGVPTKNIQYF. The CDR3 DNA reads as TGTGCCAGCAGTGAACTGGGAGGTGTCCCCACCAAAAACATTCAGTACTTC.

The V gene is TRBV6-5, the J gene TRBJ2-7, with D perhaps TRBD2 (5 bases). This CDR3 is built from 16 residues. Per the germline V gene, CDR1 is MNHEY and CDR2 is SVGAGI. V shed 0 bases and J shed 2 bases, with 14 bases lying between them. The CDR3 is CASSYSKAGPPYEQYF. CDR3 DNA sequence: TGTGCCAGCAGTTACTCGAAGGCGGGTCCGCCCTACGAGCAGTACTTC.

In this sample, this clone turned up once. The gene calls are TRBV7-3 and TRBJ2-1, with 7 bases identical to TRBD1. Germline lookup yields CDR1 SGHTA and CDR2 FQGTGA. V was clipped by 5 bases and J by 2 bases; unmatched bases: 6. This CDR3 has 15 residues. The CDR3 nucleotides read TGTGCCAGCAGCCCGGCCGGGACAGCCTACAATGAGCAGTTCTTC. It encodes CASSPAGTAYNEQFF.

The chain joins TRBV9 to TRBJ2-7; 9 nucleotides line up with TRBD2. With 0 bases clipped from V and 7 bases from J, the junction kept 8 bases outside the gene matches. CDR3 length: 15 residues. CDR1 is SGDLS, CDR2 YYNGEE, per germline. CDR3 nucleotide sequence: TGTGCCAGCAGCGTAGGGGCGGGAGGGCCTTGGGAGCAGTACTTC. It specifies CASSVGAGGPWEQYF.

This clone was seen more than once but under ten times. The rearrangement links TRBV6-5 to TRBJ2-6, with no clear D. Germline CDR1 and CDR2: MNHEY and SVGAGI. The CDR3 runs 14 residues. V was trimmed by 5 bases and J by 3 bases, leaving 8 bases between them. This CDR3 is CASSSIVGANVLTF. CDR3 in DNA: TGTGCCAGCAGTAGCATAGTTGGGGCCAACGTCCTGACTTTC.

The rearrangement links TRBV5-4 to TRBJ2-1; TRBD2 matches at 12 bases. J gave up 6 bases and V 4 bases, and 5 bases lay outside the gene matches. The CDR3 sequence is 15 residues long. Looked up from germline, CDR1 is SGHNT and CDR2 is YYREEE (reference sequence). The DNA for the CDR3 is TGTGCCAGCAGCCTGGGACTAGCGGGCCTCAATGAGCAGTTCTTC. Translated: CASSLGLAGLNEQFF.

CDR3 amino acids: CASSFVSGRAYEQYF. CDR3 DNA: TGTGCCAGCAGCTTTGTTAGCGGGAGGGCCTACGAGCAGTACTTC. J is TRBJ2-7 and V is TRBV7-9; 11 bases align to TRBD2. The V gene's germline CDR1 is SEHNR and CDR2 FQNEAQ (reference sequence). The V segment lost 3 bases and the J segment 2 bases; nucleotides outside the gene matches: 3. There are 15 residues in the CDR3.

J is TRBJ1-4 and V is TRBV5-1, with 10 bases identical to TRBD1. Per the germline V gene, CDR1 is SGHRS and CDR2 is YFSETQ. The J segment lost 5 bases and the V segment lost 4 bases, leaving 5 bases of the junction unmatched. The CDR3 is 15 amino acids. CDR3: CASSRDRGPNEKLFF. In DNA form, the CDR3 reads TGCGCCAGCAGCCGAGACAGGGGGCCCAATGAAAAACTGTTTTTT.

The chain uses TRBV5-1 and TRBJ2-3; 12 bases fit TRBD2. With 6 bases clipped from V and 4 bases from J, the junction kept 6 bases outside the gene matches. Germline loops: CDR1 SGHRS, CDR2 YFSETQ. The CDR3 runs 15 residues. In DNA form, the CDR3 reads TGCGCCAGCAAACTACTAGCGGGAGGTGCAGATACGCAGTATTTT. Translated, it gives CASKLLAGGADTQYF. The full variable domain, its missing parts supplied by reference TRBV5-1 and TRBJ2-3, is KAGVTQTPRYLIKTRGQQVTLSCSPISGHRSVSWYQQTPGQGLQFLFEYFSETQRNKGNFPGRFSGRQFSNSRSEMNVSTLELGDSALYLCASKLLAGGADTQYFGPGTRLTVL.

The rearrangement joins TRBV18 to TRBJ2-7; 7 bases are shared with TRBD2. The CDR3 length is 14 residues. The trim removed 3 bases at V and 3 bases at J, leaving 5 bases unmatched. From germline, CDR1 is KGHSH and CDR2 LQKENI. The CDR3 DNA reads TGTGCCAGCTCACCCCTGGGGGGGGACTACGAGCAGTACTTC. The encoded protein is CASSPLGGDYEQYF.

This chain connects TRBV19 to TRBJ2-1; a weak D match, TRBD2 (6 bases). The CDR3 is 15 amino acids. V gave up 5 bases and J gave up 10 bases, with 21 bases separating them. Germline V CDR1 and CDR2: LNHDA, SQIVND (reference sequence). CDR3 DNA sequence: TGTGCCAGTAGTCCCAATAGGGCTAGCGATGTAGAGCAGTTCTTC. Its protein is CASSPNRASDVEQFF.

The V call is TRBV10-3, the J call TRBJ2-1; 7 bases line up with TRBD2. The CDR3 consists of 14 residues. CDR1 is ENHRY, CDR2 SYGVKD, per germline. CDR3 DNA: TGTGCAGTAGGGGAGGGGAGCTCCTACAATGAGCAGTTCTTC. As protein: CAVGEGSSYNEQFF.

The CDR3 DNA sequence: TGTGCCAGCAGTTACTCGCCGAGGGAGGTCCGAATGAACACTGAAGCTTTCTTT. It is translated as CASSYSPREVRMNTEAFF. The chain recombines TRBV6-2 or TRBV6-3 with TRBJ1-1; no reliable D call. With 0 bases removed from V and 0 bases from J, the gap between germline ends came to 17 bases. The germline gives CDR1 MNHEY, CDR2 SVGEGT. The CDR3 length is 18 residues.

The chain has TRBV7-2 and TRBJ2-3, with 9 bases matching TRBD2. The CDR3 sequence is 17 residues long. Germline CDR1 SGHTA, CDR2 FQGNSA. The ends lost 5 bases at V and 4 bases at J; junction bases unmatched: 13. The CDR3 is CASSPHRGRGGADTQYF. CDR3 DNA: TGTGCCAGCAGCCCTCACCGTGGGCGGGGGGGGGCAGATACGCAGTATTTT.

V is TRBV28 and J is TRBJ1-5; D is unresolved. V lost 5 bases, J lost 7 bases, and 9 bases lay in between. The CDR3 contains 12 residues. The germline gives CDR1 MDHEN, CDR2 SYDVKM. CDR3 DNA: TGTGCCAGCAGTCCCCGACTCCAGCCCCAGCATTTT. Its protein product is CASSPRLQPQHF.